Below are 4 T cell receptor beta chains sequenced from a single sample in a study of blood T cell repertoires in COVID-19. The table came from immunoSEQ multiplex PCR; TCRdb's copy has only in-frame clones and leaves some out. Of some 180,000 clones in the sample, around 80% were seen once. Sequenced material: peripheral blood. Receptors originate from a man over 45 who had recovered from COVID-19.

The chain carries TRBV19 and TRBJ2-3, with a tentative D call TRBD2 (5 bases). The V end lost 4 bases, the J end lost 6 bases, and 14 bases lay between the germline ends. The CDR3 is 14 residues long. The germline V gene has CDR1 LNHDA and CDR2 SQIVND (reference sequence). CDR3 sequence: CASSRLSFMDTQYF. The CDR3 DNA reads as TGTGCCAGTAGTAGACTATCCTTTATGGATACGCAGTATTTT.

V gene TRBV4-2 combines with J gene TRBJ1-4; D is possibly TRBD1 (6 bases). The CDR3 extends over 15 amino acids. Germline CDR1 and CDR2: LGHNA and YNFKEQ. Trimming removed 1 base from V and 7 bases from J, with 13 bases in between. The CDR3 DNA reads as TGTGCCAGCAGCCAAGCAGGGGATGGGAGTGAAAAACTGTTTTTT. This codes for CASSQAGDGSEKLFF.

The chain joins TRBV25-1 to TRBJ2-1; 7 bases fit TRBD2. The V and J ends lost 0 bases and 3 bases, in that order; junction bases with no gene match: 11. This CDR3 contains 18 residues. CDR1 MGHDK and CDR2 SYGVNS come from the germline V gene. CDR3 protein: CASSEYGGGSGRYNEQFF. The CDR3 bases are TGTGCCAGCAGTGAATACGGGGGTGGTAGCGGGCGCTACAATGAGCAGTTCTTC.

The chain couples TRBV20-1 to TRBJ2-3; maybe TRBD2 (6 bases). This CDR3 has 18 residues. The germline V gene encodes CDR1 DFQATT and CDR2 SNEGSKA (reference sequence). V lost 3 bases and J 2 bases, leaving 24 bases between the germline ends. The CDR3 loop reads CSASLVFGGKNFTDTQYF. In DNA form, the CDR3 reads TGCAGTGCTAGTCTTGTTTTCGGCGGGAAGAACTTCACAGATACGCAGTATTTT.